The 7 T cell receptor beta chains presented below share a single source sample, sequenced in a study of a mutant IDH1 vaccine in newly diagnosed glioma. The protocol was immunoSEQ multiplex PCR, while the TCRdb copy is restricted to in-frame clones and leaves out a portion. The sample includes around 50,000 clones, 86% seen only once; the top ten take 2% to 2.5%. Indicated time point: baseline, week 1 (first vaccination visit). Described treatment: pre-vaccination baseline after standard-of-care therapy. The material was PBMCs, obtained from a glioma patient treated with radiotherapy, temozolomide or both. These receptors were taken from a man aged 35 to 55 with glioma.

V is TRBV19 and J is TRBJ1-1, with a possible D match to TRBD1 (5 bases). The V and J ends lost 1 base and 0 bases respectively, with 9 bases between them. The germline V gene has CDR1 LNHDA and CDR2 SQIVND (reference sequence). This CDR3 has 15 amino acids. CDR3 region: CASSIGPGMNTEAFF. As DNA, the CDR3 is TGTGCCAGTAGTATAGGCCCAGGGATGAACACTGAAGCTTTCTTT.

The J gene is TRBJ2-3, the V gene TRBV9; the D gene could be TRBD1 or TRBD2 (6 bases each). Germline-derived CDR1 and CDR2 are SGDLS and YYNGEE. This CDR3 has 16 residues. V was shortened by 2 bases and J by 9 bases, with 22 bases between the two germline ends. The CDR3 loop is CASSVRGEAPQKTQYF. The DNA for the CDR3 is TGTGCCAGCAGCGTGAGGGGGGAAGCCCCTCAGAAGACGCAGTATTTT.

The rearrangement joins TRBV4-2 to TRBJ2-7; 7 bases are shared with TRBD2. V lost 1 base and J lost 4; bases outside the gene matches: 10. The CDR3 sequence is 16 residues long. Germline loops: CDR1 LGHNA, CDR2 YNFKEQ. The CDR3 protein is CASSQAALGGGYEQYF. In nucleotides, the CDR3 is TGTGCCAGCAGCCAAGCGGCGCTCGGCGGGGGATACGAGCAGTACTTC.

The chain carries TRBV15 and TRBJ1-4; a weak D match, TRBD1 (5 bases). CDR3 length: 19 amino acids. Trimming removed 1 base at V and 5 bases at J, with 23 bases between. Germline V CDR1 and CDR2: LNHNV, YYDKDF (reference sequence). CDR3 nucleotides: TGTGCCACCAGCAGAGGAGGGGCAGAGTACTTCCTTAAAAATGAAAAACTGTTTTTT. Translated: CATSRGGAEYFLKNEKLFF.

This chain connects TRBV4-2 to TRBJ1-3; D remains ambiguous. CDR3 length: 14 amino acids. Trimming removed 2 bases from V and 6 bases from J, with 11 bases in between. Germline V lookup: CDR1 LGHNA, CDR2 YNFKEQ. The CDR3 DNA reads TGTGCCAGCAGCCAACCGGCGGACCCAAACACCATATATTTT. The encoded protein is CASSQPADPNTIYF.

This clone was recorded once. The chain combines TRBV6-5 with TRBJ2-5, with D perhaps TRBD2 (6 bases). V was trimmed by 0 bases and J by 2 bases, leaving 10 bases between them. The CDR3 has 15 residues. Germline V CDR1 and CDR2: MNHEY, SVGAGI. For the CDR3, the DNA is TGTGCCAGCAGTTACTCGGCAGGGAGGCAAGAGACCCAGTACTTC. Protein: CASSYSAGRQETQYF.

The rearrangement uses TRBV6-6 and TRBJ1-5, with a weak D call TRBD1 (5 bases). The germline V gene has CDR1 MNHNY and CDR2 SVGAGI (reference sequence). Trimming removed 10 bases at V and 7 bases at J, with 14 bases between. The length of the CDR3 is 12 residues. CDR3 protein: CATGGGRQPQHF. The CDR3 DNA follows: TGTGCCACCGGGGGGGGGAGGCAGCCCCAGCATTTT.